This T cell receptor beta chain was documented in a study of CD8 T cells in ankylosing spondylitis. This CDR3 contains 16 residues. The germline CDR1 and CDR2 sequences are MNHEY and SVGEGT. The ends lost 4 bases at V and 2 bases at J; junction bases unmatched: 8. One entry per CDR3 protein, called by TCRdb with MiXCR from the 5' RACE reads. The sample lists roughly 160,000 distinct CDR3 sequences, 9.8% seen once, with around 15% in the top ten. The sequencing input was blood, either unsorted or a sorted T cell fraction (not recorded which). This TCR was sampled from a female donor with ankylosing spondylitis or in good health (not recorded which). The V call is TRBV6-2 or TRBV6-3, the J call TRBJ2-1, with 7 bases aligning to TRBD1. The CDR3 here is CASSFPQGDTYNEQFF. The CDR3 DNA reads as TGTGCCAGCAGTTTCCCTCAGGGGGACACCTACAATGAGCAGTTCTTC.